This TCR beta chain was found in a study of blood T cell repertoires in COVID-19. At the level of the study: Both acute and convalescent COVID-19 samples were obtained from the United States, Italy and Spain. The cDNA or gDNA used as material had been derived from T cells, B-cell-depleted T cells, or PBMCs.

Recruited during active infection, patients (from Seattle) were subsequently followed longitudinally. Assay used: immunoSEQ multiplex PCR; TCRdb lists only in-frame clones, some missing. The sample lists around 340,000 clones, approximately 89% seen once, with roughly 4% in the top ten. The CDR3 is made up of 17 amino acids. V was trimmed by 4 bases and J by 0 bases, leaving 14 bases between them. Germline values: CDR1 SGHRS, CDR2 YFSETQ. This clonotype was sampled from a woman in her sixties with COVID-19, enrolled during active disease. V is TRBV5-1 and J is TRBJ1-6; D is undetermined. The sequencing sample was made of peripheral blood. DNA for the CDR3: TGCGCCAGCAGCCTCTCTCCCCTGAGCTCCTATAATTCACCCCTCCACTTT. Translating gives CASSLSPLSSYNSPLHF.